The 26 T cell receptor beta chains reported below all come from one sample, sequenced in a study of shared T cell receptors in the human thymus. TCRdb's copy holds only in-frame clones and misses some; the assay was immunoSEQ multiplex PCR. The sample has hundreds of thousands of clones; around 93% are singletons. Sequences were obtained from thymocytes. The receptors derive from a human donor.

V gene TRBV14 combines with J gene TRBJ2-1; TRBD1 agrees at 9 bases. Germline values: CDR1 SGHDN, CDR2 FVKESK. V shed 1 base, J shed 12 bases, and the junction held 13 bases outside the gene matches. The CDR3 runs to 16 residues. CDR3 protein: CASSQGPPGQGIGQFF. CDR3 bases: TGTGCCAGCAGCCAAGGCCCTCCGGGACAGGGCATCGGGCAGTTCTTC.

The CDR3, as DNA: TGTGCCACCAGCAGAGCGGTAAGGACTAGCGAGGTCCTGGTAGTGAGTTACAAGGATACGCAGTATTTT. This translates into CATSRAVRTSEVLVVSYKDTQYF. The chain is built from TRBV15 and TRBJ2-3; TRBD2 agrees at 9 bases. The length of the CDR3 is 23 residues. The germline V gene encodes CDR1 LNHNV and CDR2 YYDKDF (reference sequence). With V trimmed by 1 base and J by 6 bases, 29 bases remained unmatched.

DNA for the CDR3: TGTGCCAGCAGCCCCGTCCGGGCCCGAGATCAGCCCCAGCATTTT. This sequence encodes CASSPVRARDQPQHF. The chain combines TRBV7-3 with TRBJ1-5; D unresolved. Trimming took 5 bases from V and 5 from J, leaving 16 bases between them. Germline CDR1 SGHTA, CDR2 FQGTGA. The CDR3 loop spans 15 amino acids.

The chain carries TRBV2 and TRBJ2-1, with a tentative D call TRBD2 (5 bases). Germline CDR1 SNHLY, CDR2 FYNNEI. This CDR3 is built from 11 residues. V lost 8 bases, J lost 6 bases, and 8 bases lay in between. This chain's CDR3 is CASSRGNEQFF. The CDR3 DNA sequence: TGTGCCAGCTCCCGGGGCAATGAGCAGTTCTTC.

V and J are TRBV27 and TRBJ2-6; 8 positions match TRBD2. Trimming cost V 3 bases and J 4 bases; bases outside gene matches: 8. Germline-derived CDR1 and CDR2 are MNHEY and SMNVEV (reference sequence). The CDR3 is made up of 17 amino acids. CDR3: CASSLSGGSPGANVLTF. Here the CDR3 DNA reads TGTGCCAGCAGTTTGTCGGGGGGGAGTCCCGGGGCCAACGTCCTGACTTTC.

The CDR3 nucleotides read TGCGCCAGCAGCTTGGGGACACAGGGACGCACAGATACGCAGTATTTT. Its translation: CASSLGTQGRTDTQYF. The chain links TRBV5-1 to TRBJ2-3, with a tentative D call TRBD1 (6 bases). The CDR3 length is 16 residues. V was clipped by 0 bases and J by 1 base, with 12 bases between them. The germline V gene has CDR1 SGHRS and CDR2 YFSETQ.

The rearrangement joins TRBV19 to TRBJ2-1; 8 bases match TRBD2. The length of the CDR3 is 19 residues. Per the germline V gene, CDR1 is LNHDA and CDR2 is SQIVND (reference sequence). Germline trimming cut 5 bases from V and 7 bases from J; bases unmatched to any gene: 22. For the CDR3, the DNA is TGTGCCAGTAGTTTACGATCGTTCCGGACGGGAGGGCCGGGAAATGAGCAGTTCTTC. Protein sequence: CASSLRSFRTGGPGNEQFF.

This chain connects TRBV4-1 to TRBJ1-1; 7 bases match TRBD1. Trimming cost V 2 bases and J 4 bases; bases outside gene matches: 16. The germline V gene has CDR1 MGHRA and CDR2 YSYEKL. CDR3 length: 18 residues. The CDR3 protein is CASSQYLRQGEVSTEAFF. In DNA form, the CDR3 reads TGCGCCAGCAGCCAATATCTTAGGCAGGGGGAGGTGTCCACTGAAGCTTTCTTT.

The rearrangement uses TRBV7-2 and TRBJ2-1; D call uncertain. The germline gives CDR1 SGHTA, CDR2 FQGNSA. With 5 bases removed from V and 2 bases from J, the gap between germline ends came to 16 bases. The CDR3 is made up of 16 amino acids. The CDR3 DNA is TGTGCCAGCAGCGCAGTGGACCGACCAACCTACAATGAGCAGTTCTTC. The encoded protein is CASSAVDRPTYNEQFF.

The chain's CDR3 is CASSQDRQAVANTIYF. The DNA for the CDR3 is TGCGCCAGCAGCCAAGATCGGCAGGCGGTAGCAAACACCATATATTTT. V gene TRBV4-1 combines with J gene TRBJ1-3; the D is unclear. V was trimmed by 0 bases and J by 6 bases, leaving 15 bases between them. Germline V gene lookup returns CDR1 MGHRA and CDR2 YSYEKL. The CDR3 runs to 16 residues.

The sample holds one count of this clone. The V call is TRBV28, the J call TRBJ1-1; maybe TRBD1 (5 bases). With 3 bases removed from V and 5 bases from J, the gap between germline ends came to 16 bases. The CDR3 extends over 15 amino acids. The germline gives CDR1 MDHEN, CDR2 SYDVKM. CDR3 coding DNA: TGTGCCAGCAGTTTCGGACCCAGGGCTGGAACTGAAGCTTTCTTT. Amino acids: CASSFGPRAGTEAFF.

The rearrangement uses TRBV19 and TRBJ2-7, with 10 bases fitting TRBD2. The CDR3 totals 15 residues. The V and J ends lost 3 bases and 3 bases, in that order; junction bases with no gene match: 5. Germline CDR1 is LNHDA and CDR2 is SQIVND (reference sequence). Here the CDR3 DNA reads TGTGCCAGTAGTATCTCTAGCGGGAGTCGCTACGAGCAGTACTTC. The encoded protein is CASSISSGSRYEQYF.

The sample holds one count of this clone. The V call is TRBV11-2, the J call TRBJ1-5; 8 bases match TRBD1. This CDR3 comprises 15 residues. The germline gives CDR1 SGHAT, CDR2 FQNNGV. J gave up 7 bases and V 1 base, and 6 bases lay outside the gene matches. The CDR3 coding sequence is TGTGCCAGCAGCTTAGGTGGACAGGGTGGCCAGCCCCAGCATTTT. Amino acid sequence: CASSLGGQGGQPQHF. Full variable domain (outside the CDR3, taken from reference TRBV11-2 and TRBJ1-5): EAGVAQSPRYKIIEKRQSVAFWCNPISGHATLYWYQQILGQGPKLLIQFQNNGVVDDSQLPKDRFSAERLKGVDSTLKIQPAKLEDSAVYLCASSLGGQGGQPQHFGDGTRLSIL.

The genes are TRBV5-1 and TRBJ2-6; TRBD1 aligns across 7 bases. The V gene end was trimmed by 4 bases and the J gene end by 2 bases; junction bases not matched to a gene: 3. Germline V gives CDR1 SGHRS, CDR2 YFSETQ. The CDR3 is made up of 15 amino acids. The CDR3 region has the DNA TGCGCCAGCAGCCTGACAGGGACTGGGGCCAACGTCCTGACTTTC. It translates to CASSLTGTGANVLTF.

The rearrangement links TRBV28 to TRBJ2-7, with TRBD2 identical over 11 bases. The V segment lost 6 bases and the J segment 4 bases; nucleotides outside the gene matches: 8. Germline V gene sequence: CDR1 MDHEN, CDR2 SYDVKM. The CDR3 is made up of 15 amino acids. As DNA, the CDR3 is TGTGCCAGCAGCACTCGACTAGCGGGAAAATACGAGCAGTACTTC. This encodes CASSTRLAGKYEQYF.

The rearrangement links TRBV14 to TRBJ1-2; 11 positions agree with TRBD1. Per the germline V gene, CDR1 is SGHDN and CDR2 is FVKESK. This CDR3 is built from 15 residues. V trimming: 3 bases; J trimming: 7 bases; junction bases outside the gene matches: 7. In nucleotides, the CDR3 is TGTGCCAGCAGCCACCGGGACAGGGGGGTCGGTGGCTACACCTTC. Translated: CASSHRDRGVGGYTF. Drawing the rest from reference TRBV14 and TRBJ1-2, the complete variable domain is EAGVTQFPSHSVIEKGQTVTLRCDPISGHDNLYWYRRVMGKEIKFLLHFVKESKQDESGMPNNRFLAERTGGTYSTLKVQPAELEDSGVYFCASSHRDRGVGGYTFGSGTRLTVV.

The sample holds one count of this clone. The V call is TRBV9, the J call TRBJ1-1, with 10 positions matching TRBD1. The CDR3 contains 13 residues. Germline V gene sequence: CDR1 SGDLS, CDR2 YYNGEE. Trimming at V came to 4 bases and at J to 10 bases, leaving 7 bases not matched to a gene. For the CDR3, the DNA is TGTGCCAGCAGCCCCCGGGACAGGGGCTCAGCTTTCTTT. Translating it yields CASSPRDRGSAFF.

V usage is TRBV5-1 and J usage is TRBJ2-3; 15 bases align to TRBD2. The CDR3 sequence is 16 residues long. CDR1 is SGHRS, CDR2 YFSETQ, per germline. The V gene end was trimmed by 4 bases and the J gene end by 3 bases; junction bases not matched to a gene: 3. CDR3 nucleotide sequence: TGCGCCAGCAGCACCGGGACTAGCGGGAGGACAGATACGCAGTATTTT. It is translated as CASSTGTSGRTDTQYF.

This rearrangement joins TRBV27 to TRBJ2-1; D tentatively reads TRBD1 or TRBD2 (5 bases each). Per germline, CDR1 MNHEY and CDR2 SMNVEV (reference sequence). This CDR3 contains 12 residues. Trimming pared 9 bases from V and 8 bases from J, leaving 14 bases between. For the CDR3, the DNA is TGTGCCAGTAGGACTCTGGGGGATGAGCAGTTCTTC. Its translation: CASRTLGDEQFF.

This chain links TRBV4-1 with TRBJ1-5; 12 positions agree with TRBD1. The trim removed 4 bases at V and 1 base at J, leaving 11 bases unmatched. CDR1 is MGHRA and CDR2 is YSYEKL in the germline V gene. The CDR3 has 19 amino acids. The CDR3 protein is CASSPDRDRGLRSNQPQHF. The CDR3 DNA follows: TGCGCCAGCAGCCCCGACCGGGACAGGGGGCTAAGGAGCAATCAGCCCCAGCATTTT.

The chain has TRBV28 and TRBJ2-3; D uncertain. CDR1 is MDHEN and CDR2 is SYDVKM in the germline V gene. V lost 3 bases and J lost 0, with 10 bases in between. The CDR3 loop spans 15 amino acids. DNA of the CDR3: TGTGCCAGCAGTTTCGTCTCACTTAGCACAGATACGCAGTATTTT. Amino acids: CASSFVSLSTDTQYF.

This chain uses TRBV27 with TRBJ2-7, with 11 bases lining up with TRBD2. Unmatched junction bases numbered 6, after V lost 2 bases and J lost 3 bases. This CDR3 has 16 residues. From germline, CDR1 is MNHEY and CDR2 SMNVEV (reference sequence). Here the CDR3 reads CASSLRTSGRVYEQYF. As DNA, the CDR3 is TGTGCCAGCAGTTTACGCACTAGCGGGAGAGTCTACGAGCAGTACTTC.

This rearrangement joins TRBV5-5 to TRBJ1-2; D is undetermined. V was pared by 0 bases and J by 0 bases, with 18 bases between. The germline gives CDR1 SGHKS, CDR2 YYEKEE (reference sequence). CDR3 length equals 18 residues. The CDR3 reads CASSLVQDLPSANYGYTF. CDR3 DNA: TGTGCCAGCAGCTTGGTTCAGGACCTACCCTCGGCTAACTATGGCTACACCTTC.

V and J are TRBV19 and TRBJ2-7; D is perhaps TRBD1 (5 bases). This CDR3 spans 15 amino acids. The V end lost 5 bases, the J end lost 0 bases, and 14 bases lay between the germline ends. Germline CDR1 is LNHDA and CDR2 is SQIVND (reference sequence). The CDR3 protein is CASSGRASSSYEQYF. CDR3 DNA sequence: TGTGCCAGTAGTGGCAGGGCTTCTAGCTCCTACGAGCAGTACTTC. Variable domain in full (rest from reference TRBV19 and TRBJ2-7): DGGITQSPKYLFRKEGQNVTLSCEQNLNHDAMYWYRQDPGQGLRLIYYSQIVNDFQKGDIAEGYSVSREKKESFPLTVTSAQKNPTAFYLCASSGRASSSYEQYFGPGTRLTVT.

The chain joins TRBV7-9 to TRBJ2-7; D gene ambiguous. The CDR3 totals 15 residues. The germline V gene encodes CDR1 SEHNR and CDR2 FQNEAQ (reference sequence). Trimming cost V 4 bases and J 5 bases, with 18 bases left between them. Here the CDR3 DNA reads TGTGCCAGCAGCTCCCCGGTCTATCCCATCCACGAGCAGTACTTC. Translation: CASSSPVYPIHEQYF.

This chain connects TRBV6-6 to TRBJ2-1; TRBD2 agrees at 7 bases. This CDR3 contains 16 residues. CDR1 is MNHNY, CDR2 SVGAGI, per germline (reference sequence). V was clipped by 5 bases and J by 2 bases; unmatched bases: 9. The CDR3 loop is CASSHVGGGTYNEQFF. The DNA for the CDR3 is TGTGCCAGCAGTCACGTAGGCGGGGGAACCTACAATGAGCAGTTCTTC.